This record covers a single T cell receptor (beta chain). Antigen specificity is unknown. The sample is drawn from a study of T cell responses to AZD1222 COVID-19 vaccine. Study-wide points: No day 14 peak samples; only post-peak repertoires were characterized. Clonal diversity was possibly underestimated, and the donors were mostly white British, with more females.

V was trimmed by 4 bases and J by 5 bases, leaving 8 bases between them. The CDR3 is 13 amino acids. Measured with immunoSEQ multiplex PCR; TCRdb has only the in-frame clones, and not every one. The sample holds 120,000 or so clones, nearly 90% seen once. This receptor was taken from an adult in good health. Here the sequenced sample was peripheral blood, taken on day 0 of AZD1222 vaccination. V gene TRBV12-3 or TRBV12-4 combines with J gene TRBJ1-4; D remains unclear. CDR3 bases: TGTGCCAGCAGTTCCGGATTAAATGAAAAACTGTTTTTT. This codes for CASSSGLNEKLFF.